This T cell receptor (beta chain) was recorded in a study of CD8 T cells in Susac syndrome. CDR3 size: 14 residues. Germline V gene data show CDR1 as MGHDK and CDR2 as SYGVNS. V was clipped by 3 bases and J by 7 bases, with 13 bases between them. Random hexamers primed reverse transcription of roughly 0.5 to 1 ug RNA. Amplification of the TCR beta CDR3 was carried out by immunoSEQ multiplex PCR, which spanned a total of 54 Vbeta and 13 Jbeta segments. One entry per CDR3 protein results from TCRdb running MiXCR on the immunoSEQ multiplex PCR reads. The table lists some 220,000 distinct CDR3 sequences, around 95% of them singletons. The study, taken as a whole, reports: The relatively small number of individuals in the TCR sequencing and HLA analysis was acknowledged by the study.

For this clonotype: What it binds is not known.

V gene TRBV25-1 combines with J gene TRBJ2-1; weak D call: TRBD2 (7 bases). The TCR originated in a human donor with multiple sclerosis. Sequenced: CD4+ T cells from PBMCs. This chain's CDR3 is CASSETGGGNEQFF. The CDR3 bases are TGTGCCAGCAGTGAGACGGGGGGCGGAAATGAGCAGTTCTTC.